The present T cell receptor (beta chain) was sequenced within a study of chemoradiotherapy in HPV16-positive cancers. About the study: Candidate HPV-specific clones and shared TCR motifs came from a couple of HPV16-positive patients. Study-level findings and limits: In HPV16-positive patients, HPV-responsive T-cell expansion tracked better recurrence-free survival. Only two HPV16-positive patients supplied the functional HPV-specificity definition.

Turning to this clone: The antigen remains undetermined.

The method was immunoSEQ multiplex PCR; TCRdb's version includes in-frame clones alone and lacks a portion of them. The sample has about 31,000 clones, more than 75% seen once. V dropped 2 bases and J dropped 2 bases, with 14 bases sitting between them. Germline V gene sequence: CDR1 MNHEY, CDR2 SMNVEV (reference sequence). This CDR3 is built from 16 residues. The rearrangement uses TRBV27 and TRBJ2-3, with D possibly TRBD1 on 6 matching bases. Sequenced material: blood, taken from a patient who underwent chemoradiotherapy. The receptor was derived from a human donor with HPV-associated anogenital cancer. The CDR3 is CASSLKAGTFTDTQYF. In nucleotides, the CDR3 is TGTGCCAGCAGTTTAAAGGCAGGGACATTCACAGATACGCAGTATTTT.